This entry is about one TCR beta chain. What it binds is unknown. Donors were ostensibly healthy at sampling, although undocumented immune exposures were probable. The data were taken from a study of cytomegalovirus exposure and HLA in healthy donors. General study results and limits: Cytomegalovirus association was assigned to more than 150 TCR beta chains. An Asian-associated ancestry cluster reportedly showed fewer N-insertions than the roughly 670-donor mean in a later analysis.

With 60 Vbeta and 13 Jbeta primers, the PCR was carried out. Original handling: In a later analysis, approximately 80 million unique TCR beta chains included roughly 11 million shared by two or more donors. Profiled with immunoSEQ multiplex PCR; TCRdb holds only in-frame clones, not every one. V and J calls and clone size are given by that table; D and trimming were obtained from the DNA. The table lists under 130,000 clones, about 81% of them singletons. The CDR3 extends over 11 amino acids. Germline CDR1 reads DFQATT; CDR2 reads SNEGSKA (reference sequence). J gave up 10 bases and V 5 bases, and 6 bases lay outside the gene matches.

V and J are TRBV20-1 and TRBJ1-1; 8 bases line up with TRBD1. This clonotype was sampled from a man aged 25-45 years in good health and CMV-seronegative. The source material was PBMCs. CDR3 amino acids: CSAAGQGRAFF. The CDR3 nucleotides read TGCAGTGCTGCTGGACAGGGACGAGCTTTCTTT.